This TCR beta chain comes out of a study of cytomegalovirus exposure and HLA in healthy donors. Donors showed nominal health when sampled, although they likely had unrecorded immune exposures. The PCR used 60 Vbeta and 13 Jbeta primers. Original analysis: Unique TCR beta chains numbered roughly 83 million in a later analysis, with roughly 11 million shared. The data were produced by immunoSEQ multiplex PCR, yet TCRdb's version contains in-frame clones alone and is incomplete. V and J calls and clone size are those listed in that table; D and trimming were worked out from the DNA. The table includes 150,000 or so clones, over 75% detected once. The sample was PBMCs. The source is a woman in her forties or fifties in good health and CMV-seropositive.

Here the CDR3 DNA reads TGTGCCAGCAGCCCAAGGACTAGCTCAAACTCCTACAATGAGCAGTTCTTC. Protein sequence: CASSPRTSSNSYNEQFF. The genes are TRBV14 and TRBJ2-1, with TRBD2 matching over 8 bases. V shed 4 bases, J shed 0 bases, and the junction held 8 bases outside the gene matches. The CDR3 covers 17 residues. The germline V gene has CDR1 SGHDN and CDR2 FVKESK.